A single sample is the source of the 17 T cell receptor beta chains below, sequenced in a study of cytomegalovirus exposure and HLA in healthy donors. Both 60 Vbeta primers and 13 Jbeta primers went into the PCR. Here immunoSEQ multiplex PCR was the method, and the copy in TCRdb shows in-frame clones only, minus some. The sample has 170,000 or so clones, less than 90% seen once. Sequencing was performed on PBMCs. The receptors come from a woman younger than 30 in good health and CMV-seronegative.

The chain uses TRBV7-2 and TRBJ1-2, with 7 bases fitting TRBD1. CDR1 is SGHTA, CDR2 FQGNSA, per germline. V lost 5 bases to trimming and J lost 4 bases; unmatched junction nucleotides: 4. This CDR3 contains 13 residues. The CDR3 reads CASSQGQFYGYTF. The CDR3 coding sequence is TGTGCCAGCAGCCAGGGACAGTTCTATGGCTACACCTTC.

DNA of the CDR3: TGCAGCGTTGAGATGACTAGCGGGAGCCTCAATGAGCAGTTCTTC. It is translated as CSVEMTSGSLNEQFF. The chain has TRBV29-1 and TRBJ2-1; 12 nucleotides align to TRBD2. Germline CDR1 is SQVTM and CDR2 is ANQGSEA. CDR3 length equals 15 residues. Unmatched junction bases numbered 6, after V lost 3 bases and J lost 6 bases.

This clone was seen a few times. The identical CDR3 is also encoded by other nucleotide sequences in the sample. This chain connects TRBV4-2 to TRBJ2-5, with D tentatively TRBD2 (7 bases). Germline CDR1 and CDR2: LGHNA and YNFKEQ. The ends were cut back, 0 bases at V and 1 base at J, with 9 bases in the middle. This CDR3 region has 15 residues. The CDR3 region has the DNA TGTGCCAGCAGCCAAGATAGGGGGGGCCAAGAGACCCAGTACTTC. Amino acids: CASSQDRGGQETQYF.

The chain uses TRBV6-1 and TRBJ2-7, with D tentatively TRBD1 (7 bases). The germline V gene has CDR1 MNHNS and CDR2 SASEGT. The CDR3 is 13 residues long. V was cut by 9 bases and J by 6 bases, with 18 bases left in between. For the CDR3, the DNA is TGTGCCAGTTCCACTGGAGGGGGCACCGAGCAGTACTTC. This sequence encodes CASSTGGGTEQYF.

CDR3 bases: TGTGCCAGCAGCTTCTCTAGCGGGAGAGTCTGGGGCAATGAGCAGTTCTTC. Amino acids: CASSFSSGRVWGNEQFF. The V call is TRBV7-6, the J call TRBJ2-1; 10 nucleotides agree with TRBD2. J was trimmed by 6 bases and V by 3 bases; bases with no gene match: 11. This CDR3 is built from 17 residues. The V gene's germline CDR1 is SGHVS and CDR2 FNYEAQ.

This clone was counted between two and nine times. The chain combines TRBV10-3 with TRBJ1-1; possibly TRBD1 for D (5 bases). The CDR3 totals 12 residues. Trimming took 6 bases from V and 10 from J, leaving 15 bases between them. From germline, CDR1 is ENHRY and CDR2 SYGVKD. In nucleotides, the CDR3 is TGTGCCATCAGAGCCGGGGACGGGGGAGCTTTCTTT. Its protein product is CAIRAGDGGAFF.

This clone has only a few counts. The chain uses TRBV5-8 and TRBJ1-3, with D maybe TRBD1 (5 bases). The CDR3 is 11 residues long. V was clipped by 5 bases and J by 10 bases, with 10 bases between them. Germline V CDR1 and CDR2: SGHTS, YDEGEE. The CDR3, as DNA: TGTGCCAGCAGTAAGGGGTATACCATATATTTT. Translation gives CASSKGYTIYF.

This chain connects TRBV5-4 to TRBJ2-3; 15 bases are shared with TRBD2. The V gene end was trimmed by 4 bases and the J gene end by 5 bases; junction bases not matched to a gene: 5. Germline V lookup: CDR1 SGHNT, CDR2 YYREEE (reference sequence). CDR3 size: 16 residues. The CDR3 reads CASSAGLAGGEDTQYF. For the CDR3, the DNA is TGTGCCAGCAGCGCTGGACTAGCGGGGGGGGAAGATACGCAGTATTTT.

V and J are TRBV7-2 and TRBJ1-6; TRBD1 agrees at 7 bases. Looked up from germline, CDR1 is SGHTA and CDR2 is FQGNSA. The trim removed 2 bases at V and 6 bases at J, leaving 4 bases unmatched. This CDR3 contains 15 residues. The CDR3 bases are TGTGCCAGCAGCTTACAGGGGGATGGTAATTCACCCCTCCACTTT. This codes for CASSLQGDGNSPLHF. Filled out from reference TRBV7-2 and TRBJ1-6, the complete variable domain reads GAGVSQSPSNKVTEKGKDVELRCDPISGHTALYWYRQSLGQGLEFLIYFQGNSAPDKSGLPSDRFSAERTGGSVSTLTIQRTQQEDSAVYLCASSLQGDGNSPLHFGNGTRLTVT.

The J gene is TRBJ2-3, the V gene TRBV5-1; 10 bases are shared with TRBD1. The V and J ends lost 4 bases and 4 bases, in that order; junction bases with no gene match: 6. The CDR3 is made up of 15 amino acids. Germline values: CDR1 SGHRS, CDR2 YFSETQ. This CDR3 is CASSQGDRGSDTQYF. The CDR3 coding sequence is TGCGCCAGCAGCCAGGGGGACAGGGGTTCAGATACGCAGTATTTT.

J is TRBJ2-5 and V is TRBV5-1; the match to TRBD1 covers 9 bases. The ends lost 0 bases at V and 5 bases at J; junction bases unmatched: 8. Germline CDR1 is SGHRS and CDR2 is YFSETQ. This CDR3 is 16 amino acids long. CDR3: CASSLGGQGSSETQYF. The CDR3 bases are TGCGCCAGCAGCTTGGGGGGACAGGGCTCCTCGGAGACCCAGTACTTC.

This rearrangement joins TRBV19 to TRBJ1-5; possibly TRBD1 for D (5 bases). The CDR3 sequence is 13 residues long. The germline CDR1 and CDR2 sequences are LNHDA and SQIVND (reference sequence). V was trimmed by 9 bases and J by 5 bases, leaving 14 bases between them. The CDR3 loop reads CASRDGGHQPQHF. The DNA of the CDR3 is TGTGCCAGCCGGGACGGGGGACATCAGCCCCAGCATTTT. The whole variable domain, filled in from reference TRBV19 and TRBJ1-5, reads DGGITQSPKYLFRKEGQNVTLSCEQNLNHDAMYWYRQDPGQGLRLIYYSQIVNDFQKGDIAEGYSVSREKKESFPLTVTSAQKNPTAFYLCASRDGGHQPQHFGDGTRLSIL.

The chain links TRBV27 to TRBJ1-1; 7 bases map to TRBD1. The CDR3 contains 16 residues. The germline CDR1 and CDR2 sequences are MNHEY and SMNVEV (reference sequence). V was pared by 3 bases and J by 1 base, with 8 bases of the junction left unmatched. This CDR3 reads CASSLGYRGWNTEAFF. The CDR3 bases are TGTGCCAGCAGTTTGGGGTACAGGGGCTGGAACACTGAAGCTTTCTTT.

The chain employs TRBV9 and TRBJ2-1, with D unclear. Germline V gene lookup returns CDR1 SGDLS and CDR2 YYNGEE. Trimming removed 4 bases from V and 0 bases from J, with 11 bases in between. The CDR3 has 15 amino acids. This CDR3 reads CASSPHGSSYNEQFF. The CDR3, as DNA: TGTGCCAGCAGCCCCCATGGTAGCTCCTACAATGAGCAGTTCTTC.

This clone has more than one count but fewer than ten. CDR3: CASSQEWDSYNQPQHF. In DNA, the CDR3 is TGCGCCAGCAGCCAAGAATGGGACAGCTACAATCAGCCCCAGCATTTT. The chain carries TRBV4-1 and TRBJ1-5, with 7 bases identical to TRBD1. The ends lost 0 bases at V and 3 bases at J; junction bases unmatched: 5. The CDR3 contains 16 residues. The germline V gene has CDR1 MGHRA and CDR2 YSYEKL.

The CDR3 here is CASSLGGIDGYTF. The CDR3 DNA is TGTGCCAGCAGCTTAGGAGGTATCGATGGCTACACCTTC. V gene TRBV11-2 combines with J gene TRBJ1-2, with D uncertain. Trimming cost V 1 base and J 6 bases, with 9 bases left between them. The CDR3 runs to 13 residues. Germline V gene lookup returns CDR1 SGHAT and CDR2 FQNNGV. The variable domain in full, with the rest retrieved from reference TRBV11-2 and TRBJ1-2, is EAGVAQSPRYKIIEKRQSVAFWCNPISGHATLYWYQQILGQGPKLLIQFQNNGVVDDSQLPKDRFSAERLKGVDSTLKIQPAKLEDSAVYLCASSLGGIDGYTFGSGTRLTVV.

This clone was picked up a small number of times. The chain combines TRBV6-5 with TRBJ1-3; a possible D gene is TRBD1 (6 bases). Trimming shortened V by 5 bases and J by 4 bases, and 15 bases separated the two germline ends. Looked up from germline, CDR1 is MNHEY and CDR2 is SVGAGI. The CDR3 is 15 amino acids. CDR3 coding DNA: TGTGCCAGCAGTCCACCCAGGGGACGGGGAAACACCATATATTTT. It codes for CASSPPRGRGNTIYF.